This is a list of T cell receptor beta chains from one sample in a study of cytomegalovirus exposure and HLA in healthy donors. The repertoire was sequenced with immunoSEQ multiplex PCR; TCRdb's copy has only in-frame clones and lacks some. Found here are roughly 57,000 clones; the top ten clones hold 9.5% to 15%. Sequenced: PBMCs. The receptors stem from a man in his late teens or twenties in good health and CMV-seropositive. Each CDR3 is given with its conserved first and last residue. The D gene is left open where the match is weak.

>TRBJ2-7|TRBV4-1|TRBD2
TGCGCCAGCAGCCAAGAACTAGCGGGTACCTACGAGCAGTACTTC
CASSQELAGTYEQYF
>TRBJ1-1|TRBV5-6|.
TGTGCCAGCAGCTTGATAGGGGCGTCGGACACTGAAGCTTTCTTT
CASSLIGASDTEAFF
>TRBJ2-3|TRBV7-8|TRBD2
TGTGCCAGCAGCCCAAGGGGTAGCGGGAGAAGCACAGATACGCAGTATTTT
CASSPRGSGRSTDTQYF
>TRBJ2-7|TRBV13|.
TGTGCCAGCAGCTCCGGGACTCCTTCCGAGCAGTACTTC
CASSSGTPSEQYF
>TRBJ2-7|TRBV27|.
TGTGCCACCGGGTATTACCCCACCTACGAGCAGTACTTC
CATGYYPTYEQYF
>TRBJ2-1|TRBV9|TRBD2
TGTGCCAGCAGCTCGGGGGGGGGACTAGCTGGCAATGAGCAGTTCTTC
CASSSGGGLAGNEQFF
>TRBJ2-5|TRBV10-1|TRBD2
TGCGCCAGCAGTGAAAGTAGCGGGAGTGAGACCCAGTACTTC
CASSESSGSETQYF
>TRBJ1-5|TRBV27|.
TGTGCCACCCAGGAAGGGGGATTCAATCAGCCCCAGCATTTT
CATQEGGFNQPQHF
>TRBJ2-7|TRBV19|TRBD2
TGTGCCAGTAGTGTAAGTAGCGGGAGGGCCTACGAGCAGTACTTC
CASSVSSGRAYEQYF
>TRBJ1-1|TRBV9|TRBD1
TGTGCCAGCAGCGTCGGGACAGAGAACACTGAAGCTTTCTTT
CASSVGTENTEAFF
>TRBJ2-7|TRBV19|.
TGTGCCAGCACTCCGGGGTCCCTCTACGAGCAGTACTTC
CASTPGSLYEQYF
>TRBJ1-4|TRBV5-6|TRBD1
TGTGCCAGCAGCTTGTTTGGGACAGGGGTTGAAAAACTGTTTTTT
CASSLFGTGVEKLFF
>TRBJ2-5|TRBV2|.
TGTGCCAGCAGTGAGACTCCCGAGACCCAGTACTTC
CASSETPETQYF
>TRBJ1-2|TRBV7-9|TRBD1
TGTGCCAGCAGCCCCCGGGACAGGGGCGACACCAACTATGGCTACACCTTC
CASSPRDRGDTNYGYTF
>TRBJ2-5|TRBV19|.
TGTGCTGCAGGGTTGGACCAAGAGACCCAGTACTTC
CAAGLDQETQYF
>TRBJ1-1|TRBV19|.
TGTGCCTGCCGGGACATGAACACTGAAGCTTTCTTT
CACRDMNTEAFF
>TRBJ1-5|TRBV19|TRBD1
TGTGCCAGTAGGGGGCCCACAGGGGAGGCTCAGCCCCAGCATTTT
CASRGPTGEAQPQHF
>TRBJ2-6|TRBV7-9|TRBD1
TGTGCCAGCAGCGGACAGGGGAACTCTGGGGCCAACGTCCTGACTTTC
CASSGQGNSGANVLTF
>TRBJ1-4|TRBV7-3|TRBD1
TGTGCCAGCAGCTTCGACAGGGATAGGGAAAAACTGTTTTTT
CASSFDRDREKLFF
>TRBJ2-2|TRBV27|.
TGTGCCAGCAGTATGACAAGAGCCGGGGAGCTGTTTTTT
CASSMTRAGELFF
>TRBJ2-3|TRBV6-5|TRBD1
TGTGCCAGCAGTTACAGAAGGACAGGGTACACAGATACGCAGTATTTT
CASSYRRTGYTDTQYF
>TRBJ1-5|TRBV4-1|.
TGCGCCAGCAGCCAAGAACAGGTTAGCAATCAGCCCCAGCATTTT
CASSQEQVSNQPQHF
>TRBJ1-4|TRBV19|TRBD1
TGTGCCAGTGAAACCCGAACAGGGGGGATTGAAAAACTGTTTTTT
CASETRTGGIEKLFF
>TRBJ1-6|TRBV13|TRBD1
TGTGCCAGCAGCAGGGGGGACAGAAATTCACCCCTCCACTTT
CASSRGDRNSPLHF